The 8 T cell receptor beta chains presented below share a single source sample, sequenced in a study of blood T cells in healthy people across ages. Combining a sample-barcoded 5' primer with a J-beta primer mix, a second PCR ran for about 7 to 11 cycles. TCRdb processed the 5' RACE reads anew with MiXCR; each CDR3 protein has one entry. The sample has approximately 900,000 distinct CDR3 sequences; around 29% are singletons. This sample also belongs to another study, concerning T cells of mothers and their children.

Sequencing was carried out using blood. The receptors shown here come from a woman aged 40 to 50 in good health.

The chain couples TRBV28 to TRBJ2-3; D is ambiguous. CDR1 is MDHEN and CDR2 is SYDVKM in the germline V gene. This CDR3 comprises 13 residues. Trimming left V 6 bases short and J 0 bases short, with 7 bases between. The DNA of the CDR3 is TGTGCCAGCAGCGAACCCAGCACAGATACGCAGTATTTT. Translated, it gives CASSEPSTDTQYF.

Notes on this clonotype: Just one base apart from a much larger clone, this may be a read error. The CDR3 DNA reads TGTGCCAGCAGCGTAGGACGTTACAATGAGCAGTTCTTC. Protein product: CASSVGRYNEQFF. This chain uses TRBV9 with TRBJ2-1, with unresolved D. Germline V gives CDR1 SGDLS, CDR2 YYNGEE. V was shortened by 0 bases and J by 4 bases, with 5 bases between the two germline ends. The CDR3 loop spans 13 amino acids.

The chain uses TRBV20-1 and TRBJ2-2, with D unclear. The CDR3 contains 15 residues. CDR1 is DFQATT, CDR2 SNEGSKA, per germline (reference sequence). V was pared by 5 bases and J by 1 base, with 14 bases between. The CDR3 reads CSAPRLVGNTGELFF. CDR3 sequence (DNA): TGCAGTGCTCCCCGACTCGTGGGGAACACCGGGGAGCTGTTTTTT.

The genes are TRBV2 and TRBJ1-1; maybe TRBD1 (6 bases). The CDR3 runs 16 residues. Germline V CDR1 and CDR2: SNHLY, FYNNEI. With 6 bases removed from V and 1 base from J, the gap between germline ends came to 18 bases. In DNA, the CDR3 is TGTGCCAGCAGACAGAGGAGGGGGGCCCAGAACACTGAAGCTTTCTTT. This translates into CASRQRRGAQNTEAFF.

V and J are TRBV27 and TRBJ1-6; D ambiguous. This CDR3 is built from 14 residues. Per the germline V gene, CDR1 is MNHEY and CDR2 is SMNVEV (reference sequence). The V end was cut by 6 bases, the J end by 7 bases, with 13 bases between. In DNA, the CDR3 is TGTGCCAGCAGACTCTTGGGGAAGAATTCACCCCTCCACTTT. Its protein product is CASRLLGKNSPLHF.

This rearrangement joins TRBV21-1 to TRBJ1-5. TRBV21-1 is a known pseudogene. The CDR3 consists of 14 residues. The CDR3 nucleotides read TGTGCCAGCAGCAAAACAAAACGTCGCTGGCCCCAGCATTTT. Its protein is CASSKTKRRWPQHF.

This clonotype occurred a few times. The CDR3: CASSQDLRSSGVTDTQYF. The CDR3 DNA reads TGTGCCAGCAGCCAAGATCTTAGGTCTAGCGGGGTCACAGATACGCAGTATTTT. This chain joins TRBV14 and TRBJ2-3, with 9 positions matching TRBD2. The CDR3 runs to 18 residues. V trimming: 0 bases; J trimming: 2 bases; junction bases outside the gene matches: 9. The V gene's germline CDR1 is SGHDN and CDR2 FVKESK.

Comment on this clonotype: A single base separates this from a much larger clone, so it may be a read error. The CDR3 does not end in the conserved phenylalanine or tryptophan, so this is likely a read error. CDR3 nucleotides: TGTGCCAGCAGCGTAGCGGGGGGTGGGTACAATGAGCAGTTCCTC. Protein sequence: CASSVAGGGYNEQFL. The V call is TRBV9, the J call TRBJ2-1, with 7 bases lining up with TRBD2. The V segment lost 0 bases and the J segment 4 bases; nucleotides outside the gene matches: 4. Germline CDR1 is SGDLS and CDR2 is YYNGEE. The CDR3 consists of 15 residues.